These 23 T cell receptor beta chains were sequenced from one sample in a study of T cell responses to AZD1222 COVID-19 vaccine (dated by TCRdb to the early 2020s). The label giving this sample's time point can be read as: about 28 days (+/-7) after the second vaccine dose. The library came from the immunoSEQ multiplex PCR assay. Drawn from immuneACCESS, this table holds only the in-frame rearrangements with V and J called that TCRdb kept. Clones are partly lost; checked studies trace under half to an unresolved V gene and leave the rest unexplained. In all, the sample holds 130,000 to 150,000 clones, and over 85% of those were seen once. Of the sample, roughly 1.8% is held by the ten largest clones. Sequenced material: peripheral blood, taken 28 days after the second AZD1222 dose. The receptors come from an adult who received the AZD1222 COVID-19 vaccine.

The rearrangement uses TRBV3-1 (or the pseudogene TRBV3-2) and TRBJ2-3; tentatively, D is TRBD2 (6 bases). Germline-derived CDR1 and CDR2 are LGHDT and YNNKEL (reference sequence). This CDR3 region has 19 residues. The ends were cut back, 0 bases at V and 0 bases at J, with 19 bases in the middle. This chain's CDR3 is CASSQDPPRGGPSTDTQYF. The DNA of the CDR3 is TGTGCCAGCAGCCAAGACCCCCCAAGGGGAGGACCTAGCACAGATACGCAGTATTTT.

This chain connects TRBV7-9 to TRBJ1-1; D not certain. V lost 3 bases and J 6 bases, leaving 8 bases between the germline ends. The CDR3 length is 12 residues. Germline V gives CDR1 SEHNR, CDR2 FQNEAQ (reference sequence). In DNA form, the CDR3 reads TGTGCCAGCAGCTTGGGCCCTTCTGAAGCTTTCTTT. It specifies CASSLGPSEAFF. Supplemented by reference TRBV7-9 and TRBJ1-1, the full variable domain reads DTGVSQNPRHKITKRGQNVTFRCDPISEHNRLYWYRQTLGQGPEFLTYFQNEAQLEKSRLLSDRFSAERPKGSFSTLEIQRTEQGDSAMYLCASSLGPSEAFFGQGTRLTVV.

The chain is built from TRBV18 and TRBJ1-1; D remains ambiguous. The V and J ends lost 3 bases and 1 base respectively, with 12 bases between them. Germline assignment: CDR1 KGHSH and CDR2 LQKENI. CDR3 length: 15 amino acids. The CDR3: CASSPPPGENTEAFF. CDR3 coding DNA: TGTGCCAGCTCACCGCCTCCGGGAGAGAACACTGAAGCTTTCTTT.

The chain carries TRBV6-5 and TRBJ2-5; a possible D gene is TRBD1 (6 bases). This CDR3 has 14 amino acids. The V gene's germline CDR1 is MNHEY and CDR2 SVGAGI. The V gene lost 6 bases and the J gene lost 1 base, with 12 bases spanning the gap. CDR3 protein: CASRSGTTQETQYF. DNA for the CDR3: TGTGCCAGCAGATCCGGGACAACCCAAGAGACCCAGTACTTC.

The rearrangement uses TRBV4-1 and TRBJ2-7; D not certain. Germline CDR1 and CDR2: MGHRA and YSYEKL. Trimming removed 1 base from V and 3 bases from J, with 10 bases in between. The CDR3 is 14 amino acids. In DNA, the CDR3 is TGCGCCAGCAGCCAAGTAGGGCAGAACTACGAGCAGTACTTC. Translating it yields CASSQVGQNYEQYF.

Comment on this clone: Other DNA sequences in this specimen translate into the identical CDR3. The chain has TRBV7-9 and TRBJ1-2; D gene unclear. The CDR3 has 13 residues. The germline V and J ends were trimmed by 1 base and 3 bases, with 6 bases remaining between them. The germline gives CDR1 SEHNR, CDR2 FQNEAQ (reference sequence). CDR3 bases: TGTGCCAGCAGCTTAGGAACAGACTATGGCTACACCTTC. Protein sequence: CASSLGTDYGYTF.

The chain uses TRBV18 and TRBJ2-3; 9 nucleotides agree with TRBD2. V was clipped by 8 bases and J by 4 bases; unmatched bases: 7. The germline CDR1 and CDR2 sequences are KGHSH and LQKENI. CDR3 size: 14 residues. Here the CDR3 DNA reads TGTGCCAGCCGGGCGGGACTAGCCCCAGATACGCAGTATTTT. Residues: CASRAGLAPDTQYF.

This clone was seen a few times. This rearrangement joins TRBV19 to TRBJ1-1; tentatively, D is TRBD1 (5 bases). Trimming took off 7 bases at V and 4 bases at J, with 10 bases between the two ends. The CDR3 loop spans 12 amino acids. The germline gives CDR1 LNHDA, CDR2 SQIVND (reference sequence). The CDR3 sequence is CASKWGSTEAFF. The CDR3 DNA follows: TGTGCCAGTAAGTGGGGGAGCACTGAAGCTTTCTTT.

The rearrangement joins TRBV18 to TRBJ2-7, with 12 bases aligning to TRBD2. The CDR3 runs to 17 residues. Trimming at V came to 3 bases and at J to 1 base, leaving 7 bases not matched to a gene. Per the germline V gene, CDR1 is KGHSH and CDR2 is LQKENI. CDR3 nucleotide sequence: TGTGCCAGCTCACCGGGGAATGGACTAGCGGGGTCCTACGAGCAGTACTTC. This gives the protein CASSPGNGLAGSYEQYF.

The rearrangement links TRBV27 to TRBJ1-1, with TRBD1 matching 8 bases. The CDR3 totals 16 residues. Germline values: CDR1 MNHEY, CDR2 SMNVEV (reference sequence). V lost 4 bases, J lost 0 bases, and 7 bases stayed unmatched. CDR3 sequence: CASSSRTGLMNTEAFF. CDR3 sequence (DNA): TGTGCCAGCAGTTCCAGGACAGGGCTCATGAACACTGAAGCTTTCTTT.

The chain uses TRBV5-4 and TRBJ2-2; D is undetermined. From germline, CDR1 is SGHNT and CDR2 YYREEE (reference sequence). V was trimmed by 1 base and J by 6 bases, leaving 4 bases between them. CDR3 size: 12 residues. The CDR3 sequence is CASSLSAGELFF. The DNA for the CDR3 is TGTGCCAGCAGCTTGTCGGCCGGGGAGCTGTTTTTT.

This clone was counted once. J is TRBJ1-5 and V is TRBV4-1; the D gene is possibly TRBD1 (5 bases). V shed 0 bases and J shed 6 bases, with 12 bases lying between them. Germline CDR1 reads MGHRA; CDR2 reads YSYEKL. This CDR3 is built from 15 residues. CDR3: CASSQDYPGPQPQHF. CDR3 coding DNA: TGCGCCAGCAGCCAAGACTATCCAGGGCCTCAGCCCCAGCATTTT.

This rearrangement joins TRBV19 to TRBJ2-7, with D possibly being TRBD2 (6 bases). Trimming took off 5 bases at V and 5 bases at J, with 19 bases between the two ends. CDR1 and CDR2 from the germline V gene are LNHDA and SQIVND (reference sequence). This CDR3 has 15 residues. The CDR3 protein is CASSALMGGTNEQYF. The CDR3 nucleotides are TGTGCCAGTAGTGCTTTGATGGGCGGGACGAACGAGCAGTACTTC.

The V gene is TRBV18, the J gene TRBJ2-7; 7 nucleotides agree with TRBD1. From germline, CDR1 is KGHSH and CDR2 LQKENI. V lost 3 bases to trimming and J lost 5 bases; unmatched junction nucleotides: 4. This CDR3 has 13 residues. The CDR3 is CASSPLGQDEQYF. For the CDR3, the DNA is TGTGCCAGCTCACCCCTCGGACAGGACGAGCAGTACTTC.

J is TRBJ1-1 and V is TRBV7-9; the D gene is possibly TRBD1 (6 bases). The CDR3 is 13 amino acids. CDR1 and CDR2 (germline): SEHNR, FQNEAQ (reference sequence). The CDR3 DNA reads as TGTGCTTTAGGGGGAGGGATGAACACTGAAGCTTTCTTT. It is translated as CALGGGMNTEAFF. Full variable domain (missing parts from reference TRBV7-9 and TRBJ1-1): DTGVSQNPRHKITKRGQNVTFRCDPISEHNRLYWYRQTLGQGPEFLTYFQNEAQLEKSRLLSDRFSAERPKGSFSTLEIQRTEQGDSAMYLCALGGGMNTEAFFGQGTRLTVV.

The chain recombines TRBV4-1 with TRBJ1-2; 9 bases map to TRBD1. This CDR3 has 16 residues. Germline V gene sequence: CDR1 MGHRA, CDR2 YSYEKL. J gave up 4 bases and V 3 bases, and 9 bases lay outside the gene matches. As DNA, the CDR3 is TGCGCCAGCAGCCAGAGACAGGGGGACGACTCCTATGGCTACACCTTC. Protein: CASSQRQGDDSYGYTF.

This rearrangement joins TRBV12-5 to TRBJ1-4, with 7 nucleotides matching TRBD1. J gave up 5 bases and V 7 bases, and 7 bases lay outside the gene matches. The CDR3 totals 14 residues. From germline, CDR1 is LGHNT and CDR2 FRNRAP. The CDR3 DNA reads TGTGCTAGTGCCTCAGGGGGAGGGAATGAAAAACTGTTTTTT. Translating it yields CASASGGGNEKLFF. Variable domain in full (rest from reference TRBV12-5 and TRBJ1-4): DARVTQTPRHKVTEMGQEVTMRCQPILGHNTVFWYRQTMMQGLELLAYFRNRAPLDDSGMPKDRFSAEMPDATLATLKIQPSEPRDSAVYFCASASGGGNEKLFFGSGTQLSVL.

V usage is TRBV7-9 and J usage is TRBJ1-5; perhaps TRBD1 as D (6 bases). The germline V gene has CDR1 SEHNR and CDR2 FQNEAQ (reference sequence). V shed 5 bases and J shed 5 bases, with 16 bases lying between them. The CDR3 loop spans 15 amino acids. The CDR3 DNA is TGTGCCAGCAGCCCATCCGGACCAGGGGATCAGCCCCAGCATTTT. Encoded protein: CASSPSGPGDQPQHF.

The chain employs TRBV2 and TRBJ1-6; TRBD1 agrees at 7 bases. This CDR3 has 17 amino acids. CDR1 SNHLY and CDR2 FYNNEI come from the germline V gene. The J segment lost 6 bases and the V segment lost 4 bases, leaving 12 bases of the junction unmatched. The CDR3 nucleotides are TGTGCCAGCAGTGGCTTCGGAGGGGCAGGGGGTAATTCACCCCTCCACTTT. Translated: CASSGFGGAGGNSPLHF.

The rearrangement links TRBV7-9 to TRBJ2-3; the match to TRBD2 covers 10 bases. CDR3 size: 16 residues. Trimming at V came to 5 bases and at J to 3 bases, leaving 8 bases not matched to a gene. CDR1 SEHNR and CDR2 FQNEAQ come from the germline V gene (reference sequence). Here the CDR3 reads CASSVISSGSTDTQYF. The CDR3, as DNA: TGTGCCAGCAGCGTAATATCTAGCGGGAGTACAGATACGCAGTATTTT.

This chain uses TRBV2 with TRBJ1-2; D ambiguous. Germline CDR1 SNHLY, CDR2 FYNNEI. This CDR3 comprises 17 residues. Deletions cut 2 bases from V and 3 bases from J, with 19 bases between. The CDR3 loop reads CASSESPKFRVDYGYTF. As DNA, the CDR3 is TGTGCCAGCAGTGAATCCCCGAAATTCAGAGTCGACTATGGCTACACCTTC.

The chain uses TRBV21-1 and TRBJ1-1; the table's TRBD1 call for D was not verified on the DNA. TRBV21-1 is labeled a pseudogene. The CDR3 has 14 residues. CDR3 loop: CASTATDMNTEAFF. CDR3 bases: TGTGCCAGCACCGCAACAGATATGAACACTGAAGCTTTCTTT.

This chain links TRBV11-3 with TRBJ2-2; no firm D call. This CDR3 contains 13 residues. V was shortened by 1 base and J by 6 bases, with 6 bases between the two germline ends. Germline V gene data show CDR1 as SGHNT and CDR2 as YENEEA. This chain's CDR3 is CASSLVHAGELFF. The DNA for the CDR3 is TGTGCCAGCAGCTTAGTCCATGCCGGGGAGCTGTTTTTT.